What follows describes a single T cell receptor beta chain. The CDR3 runs to 12 residues. Looked up from germline, CDR1 is SGHAT and CDR2 is FQNNGV. Unmatched junction bases numbered 3, after V lost 8 bases and J lost 5 bases. These data come from a study of blood T cell repertoires in COVID-19. Looking at the study overall: Researchers got acute and convalescent COVID-19 samples from the United States, Italy and Spain. The analysed material was cDNA or gDNA that came from T cells, B-cell-depleted T cells, or PBMCs.

In the original processing: Estimates of nucleated cell counts were drawn from the amplification of reference gene primers. Data came from immunoSEQ multiplex PCR; TCRdb stores just in-frame clones and leaves some out. V and J calls and clone size are given by that table; D and trimming were obtained from the DNA. The sample has some 120,000 clones; around 80% are singletons. Sequenced input: peripheral blood. The chain links TRBV11-2 to TRBJ2-5; 9 nucleotides agree with TRBD1. The source is a man aged 65 to 85 with acute or convalescent COVID-19. The CDR3 sequence: CASGQGPETQYF. In DNA form, the CDR3 reads TGTGCCAGCGGACAGGGGCCGGAGACCCAGTACTTC.